This T cell receptor beta chain emerged from a study of identical twins. Study-level results: Insertions were fewer in abundant cord blood beta clonotypes, whereas memory repertoires showed none of this pattern. Out-of-frame alpha sequences common to twins were enriched for low generation probability. For monozygotic twins, models underestimated out-of-frame TCR alpha sharing.

Ten or more counts support this clonotype. No antigen is known for it. The CDR3 runs 15 residues. Germline-derived CDR1 and CDR2 are MGHRA and YSYEKL. V lost 6 bases to trimming and J lost 3 bases; unmatched junction nucleotides: 3. TCRdb itself ran the 5' RACE reads through MiXCR, one entry per CDR3 protein. The sample has over 550,000 distinct CDR3 sequences; roughly 7.1% are singletons. These data were likewise used in another study, on yellow fever vaccine responses in identical twins.

The sequencing sample was made of PBMCs. This receptor was identified in a woman under 30 in good health. The V gene is TRBV4-1, the J gene TRBJ2-2, with 11 bases matching TRBD1. CDR3 sequence: CASRRTGGDTGELFF. The CDR3 DNA is TGCGCCAGCAGGAGGACAGGGGGCGACACCGGGGAGCTGTTTTTT.